These T cell receptor beta chains were read from a single sample in a study of technical replicates of blood from a few donors. The data were produced by immunoSEQ multiplex PCR, yet TCRdb's version contains in-frame clones alone and is incomplete. This table holds over 90,000 clones, roughly 95% found once. Material: T cells isolated from PBMCs. The receptors here all came from a human donor in good health. Each CDR3 is given with its conserved first and last residue. Fields, in order: D gene, clone size, J gene, V gene, CDR3 protein, CDR3 DNA. A D gene is named only where the DNA matches it firmly. A clone size is listed for some rows: how often the clone was seen (once, few, many), or a class if it is expanded.

D: -
size: -
J: TRBJ2-3
V: TRBV28
CDR3: CASSPTRGISGFLDTQYF
DNA: TGTGCCAGCAGTCCTACCCGGGGTATTAGCGGATTCCTAGATACGCAGTATTTT

D: TRBD1
size: once
J: TRBJ2-7
V: TRBV7-2
CDR3: CASSLWGTEGYEQYF
DNA: TGTGCCAGCAGCTTATGGGGGACAGAAGGCTACGAGCAGTACTTC

D: -
size: -
J: TRBJ1-3
V: TRBV7-7
CDR3: CASSLAPAGAGDTIYF
DNA: TGTGCTAGCAGCTTAGCGCCAGCGGGGGCTGGAGACACCATATATTTT

D: -
size: -
J: TRBJ2-5
V: TRBV18
CDR3: CASSPLETAQETQYF
DNA: TGTGCCAGCTCACCACTGGAGACGGCACAAGAGACCCAGTACTTC

D: -
size: -
J: TRBJ2-7
V: TRBV7-2
CDR3: CASSLRRGEYEQYF
DNA: TGTGCCAGCAGCTTAAGGCGGGGTGAATACGAGCAGTACTTC

D: -
size: -
J: TRBJ2-2
V: TRBV2
CDR3: CASSEMVSRAGELFF
DNA: TGTGCCAGCAGTGAGATGGTTTCCAGGGCCGGGGAGCTGTTTTTT

D: TRBD2
size: -
J: TRBJ2-1
V: TRBV11-2
CDR3: CASSLLVLAGVNEQFF
DNA: TGTGCCAGCAGCTTACTAGTCCTAGCGGGAGTGAATGAGCAGTTCTTC

D: TRBD2
size: -
J: TRBJ2-5
V: TRBV27
CDR3: CASSPTSGVTTQYF
DNA: TGTGCCAGCAGCCCCACTAGCGGGGTAACGACCCAGTACTTC

D: TRBD2
size: -
J: TRBJ2-2
V: TRBV2
CDR3: CASTETSTNTGELFF
DNA: TGTGCCAGCACCGAGACTAGCACAAACACCGGGGAGCTGTTTTTT

D: TRBD2
size: -
J: TRBJ2-7
V: TRBV5-1
CDR3: CASSPETSGAYEQYF
DNA: TGCGCCAGCAGCCCCGAGACTAGCGGGGCGTACGAGCAGTACTTC

D: -
size: -
J: TRBJ2-7
V: TRBV29-1
CDR3: CSVHGTRYEQYF
DNA: TGCAGCGTTCACGGGACTCGCTACGAGCAGTACTTC

D: TRBD2
size: -
J: TRBJ2-7
V: TRBV5-1
CDR3: CASSLGTSFYEQYF
DNA: TGCGCCAGCAGCCTCGGGACTAGCTTCTACGAGCAGTACTTC

D: TRBD1
size: -
J: TRBJ2-5
V: TRBV9
CDR3: CASSVAGTGARVWETQYF
DNA: TGTGCCAGCAGCGTAGCCGGGACAGGGGCGCGGGTTTGGGAGACCCAGTACTTC

D: -
size: -
J: TRBJ1-3
V: TRBV10-3
CDR3: CAISGTGSGNTIYF
DNA: TGTGCCATCAGTGGTACAGGCTCTGGAAACACCATATATTTT

D: -
size: -
J: TRBJ1-5
V: TRBV2
CDR3: CASSEQNTSNQPQHF
DNA: TGTGCCAGCAGTGAGCAGAACACTAGCAATCAGCCCCAGCATTTT

D: -
size: -
J: TRBJ2-1
V: TRBV12-2
CDR3: CASRYPGTSTDEQFF
DNA: TGTGCAAGTCGCTACCCCGGGACTAGCACAGATGAGCAGTTCTTC

D: -
size: -
J: TRBJ2-3
V: TRBV7-2
CDR3: CASSLPGRDTQYF
DNA: TGTGCCAGCAGCTTGCCTGGCAGAGATACGCAGTATTTT

D: -
size: -
J: TRBJ1-5
V: TRBV15
CDR3: CATSRDPVYSNQPQHF
DNA: TGTGCCACCAGCAGAGATCCAGTGTATAGCAATCAGCCCCAGCATTTT

D: TRBD2
size: once
J: TRBJ2-1
V: TRBV7-3
CDR3: CASSLSGSLGNEQFF
DNA: TGTGCCAGCAGCTTAAGCGGGAGTCTAGGCAATGAGCAGTTCTTC

D: -
size: -
J: TRBJ2-2
V: TRBV7-3
CDR3: CASSFRTGELFF
DNA: TGTGCCAGCAGCTTCCGCACCGGGGAGCTGTTTTTT

D: -
size: -
J: TRBJ1-1
V: TRBV9
CDR3: CASSPHLGFTEAFF
DNA: TGTGCCAGCAGCCCCCACCTCGGGTTCACTGAAGCTTTCTTT

D: -
size: -
J: TRBJ1-2
V: TRBV15
CDR3: CATSISTVDYGYTF
DNA: TGTGCCACCAGCATATCGACTGTGGACTATGGCTACACCTTC

D: TRBD1
size: -
J: TRBJ1-2
V: TRBV19
CDR3: CASSARDRTTYGYTF
DNA: TGTGCCAGTAGTGCCCGGGACAGGACTACGTATGGCTACACCTTC

D: -
size: -
J: TRBJ1-1
V: TRBV7-2
CDR3: CASSLDRNTEAFF
DNA: TGTGCCAGCAGCTTAGACAGGAACACTGAAGCTTTCTTT

D: -
size: -
J: TRBJ1-1
V: TRBV18
CDR3: CASSLTGEAFF
DNA: TGTGCCAGCTCACTAACAGGAGAAGCTTTCTTT

D: -
size: -
J: TRBJ2-1
V: TRBV19
CDR3: CASSIRLLADNEQFF
DNA: TGTGCCAGTAGTATTAGACTCCTCGCTGACAATGAGCAGTTCTTC

D: -
size: few
J: TRBJ1-1
V: TRBV11-2
CDR3: CASSLPLLVAGQNTEAFF
DNA: TGTGCCAGCAGCTTACCCCTCCTGGTGGCAGGGCAGAACACTGAAGCTTTCTTT

D: TRBD2
size: -
J: TRBJ2-7
V: TRBV19
CDR3: CASSSGSIHEQYF
DNA: TGTGCCAGTAGTAGCGGGAGTATCCACGAGCAGTACTTC

D: -
size: once
J: TRBJ2-4
V: TRBV28
CDR3: CASSFFPAGVAKNIQYF
DNA: TGTGCCAGCAGTTTTTTCCCGGCAGGGGTAGCCAAAAACATTCAGTACTTC

D: -
size: -
J: TRBJ1-1
V: TRBV6-5
CDR3: CASREGATEAFF
DNA: TGTGCCAGCAGAGAAGGGGCTACTGAAGCTTTCTTT

D: TRBD1
size: -
J: TRBJ1-1
V: TRBV29-1
CDR3: CSVRDRVKTEAFF
DNA: TGCAGCGTGCGTGACAGGGTAAAGACTGAAGCTTTCTTT

D: -
size: -
J: TRBJ2-7
V: TRBV18
CDR3: CASSPGARYEQYF
DNA: TGTGCCAGCTCACCTGGAGCGCGCTACGAGCAGTACTTC

D: TRBD2
size: -
J: TRBJ2-7
V: TRBV27
CDR3: CASSVRGLAIYEQYF
DNA: TGTGCCAGCAGTGTACGGGGACTAGCCATTTACGAGCAGTACTTC

D: -
size: once
J: TRBJ1-4
V: TRBV5-6
CDR3: CASSLNRVSTEKLFF
DNA: TGTGCCAGCAGCCTCAACAGGGTATCCACTGAAAAACTGTTTTTT

D: TRBD2
size: -
J: TRBJ2-1
V: TRBV10-3
CDR3: CAISLAASYNEQFF
DNA: TGTGCCATCAGTCTAGCGGCCTCCTACAATGAGCAGTTCTTC

D: TRBD2
size: -
J: TRBJ2-7
V: TRBV5-1
CDR3: CASSWQTSGTYEQYF
DNA: TGCGCCAGCAGCTGGCAGACTAGCGGGACCTACGAGCAGTACTTC

D: TRBD2
size: -
J: TRBJ2-7
V: TRBV9
CDR3: CASSANSLLAGAPYEQYF
DNA: TGTGCCAGCAGCGCAAACTCCCTACTAGCGGGAGCCCCCTACGAGCAGTACTTC

D: -
size: -
J: TRBJ2-5
V: TRBV6-6
CDR3: CASSYYSRGAETQYF
DNA: TGTGCCAGCAGTTACTATTCCAGGGGCGCCGAGACCCAGTACTTC

D: TRBD2
size: -
J: TRBJ2-7
V: TRBV9
CDR3: CASSPLAGEDYEQYF
DNA: TGTGCCAGCAGCCCGCTAGCGGGAGAGGACTACGAGCAGTACTTC

D: TRBD1
size: -
J: TRBJ1-4
V: TRBV27
CDR3: CASIAKGQGTGKLFF
DNA: TGTGCCAGCATTGCCAAGGGACAGGGGACGGGAAAACTGTTTTTT

D: -
size: -
J: TRBJ1-4
V: TRBV9
CDR3: CASSVAGAGANEKLFF
DNA: TGTGCCAGCAGCGTAGCTGGGGCAGGAGCTAATGAAAAACTGTTTTTT

D: -
size: -
J: TRBJ2-1
V: TRBV13
CDR3: CASSGGVSNEQFF
DNA: TGTGCCAGCAGCGGAGGGGTTTCCAATGAGCAGTTCTTC

D: -
size: -
J: TRBJ1-1
V: TRBV29-1
CDR3: CSVVLMDSNTEAFF
DNA: TGCAGCGTTGTCCTAATGGACAGTAACACTGAAGCTTTCTTT

D: -
size: few
J: TRBJ2-3
V: TRBV5-1
CDR3: CASSLSLSGSTDTQYF
DNA: TGCGCCAGCAGCTTGAGTCTTAGCGGTAGCACAGATACGCAGTATTTT

D: TRBD1
size: -
J: TRBJ2-7
V: TRBV27
CDR3: CASSYGTAYEQYF
DNA: TGTGCCAGCAGTTATGGGACAGCCTACGAGCAGTACTTC

D: -
size: -
J: TRBJ1-3
V: TRBV27
CDR3: CASSLQGLGSGNTIYF
DNA: TGTGCCAGCAGTTTACAGGGGCTCGGCTCTGGAAACACCATATATTTT

D: -
size: -
J: TRBJ2-2
V: TRBV9
CDR3: CASSVAGGKNTGELFF
DNA: TGTGCCAGCAGCGTAGCGGGCGGGAAGAACACCGGGGAGCTGTTTTTT